The clone carrying this T cell receptor beta chain was seen only a few times. Its specificity is unknown. The sample is drawn from a study of blood T cells in healthy people across ages. Study results and limitations: Age showed a roughly linear inverse relationship with TCR beta diversity per million T cells.

Alongside a J-beta primer mix, a sample-barcoded 5' primer served in a second PCR lasting 7 to 11 cycles. TCRdb re-called the 5' RACE reads with MiXCR, one entry per CDR3 protein. This sample has 1.5 million to 2 million distinct CDR3 sequences, with just under 50% found just once. V shed 7 bases and J shed 6 bases, with 13 bases lying between them. The CDR3 extends over 12 amino acids. The TCR was taken from a middle-aged woman in good health. Specimen: blood. J is TRBJ2-7 and V is TRBV12-3 or TRBV12-4; TRBD1 is a possible D gene (7 bases). CDR3 in amino acids: CASKRQGGEQYF. CDR3 coding DNA: TGTGCCAGCAAACGGCAGGGGGGCGAGCAGTACTTC.